These 13 T cell receptor beta chains were all obtained from the same sample, sequenced in a study of follicular helper T cells after annual influenza vaccination. The time point was: 2015-2016 season, 7 days after influenza vaccination. Assay: immunoSEQ multiplex PCR; the TCRdb copy retains only in-frame clones and omits some. The table includes roughly 10,000 clones, less than 90% detected once. The sample consisted of CXCR5- memory CD4+ T cells sorted from blood, taken 7 days after influenza vaccination. The receptors were sampled from an adult who received the influenza vaccine.

The chain has TRBV19 and TRBJ2-5; possibly TRBD1 or TRBD2 for D (5 bases each). Germline CDR1 and CDR2: LNHDA and SQIVND (reference sequence). The CDR3 has 17 amino acids. Trimming took off 3 bases at V and 0 bases at J, with 17 bases between the two ends. The CDR3 sequence is CASSMAGWGSYQETQYF. CDR3 nucleotides: TGTGCCAGTAGTATGGCTGGGTGGGGGTCGTACCAAGAGACCCAGTACTTC.

This sequence joins TRBV19 and TRBJ1-2; weak D call: TRBD1 (6 bases). Trimming took 1 base from V and 2 from J, leaving 11 bases between them. The length of the CDR3 is 15 residues. Germline CDR1 reads LNHDA; CDR2 reads SQIVND (reference sequence). The CDR3, as DNA: TGTGCCAGTAGTATAGGGGACGGACAGAACTATGGCTACACCTTC. Protein product: CASSIGDGQNYGYTF.

The rearrangement joins TRBV30 to TRBJ2-2; 13 nucleotides align to TRBD2. The length of the CDR3 is 18 residues. J gave up 6 bases and V 2 bases, and 12 bases lay outside the gene matches. Germline assignment: CDR1 GTSNPN and CDR2 SVGIG (reference sequence). CDR3 DNA sequence: TGTGCCTGGAGTTCTCTTCGAACTAGCGGGGGGGTCGCCGGGGAGCTGTTTTTT. It encodes CAWSSLRTSGGVAGELFF.

V gene TRBV7-2 combines with J gene TRBJ2-1; the D is unclear. Between the trimmed V and J ends, which lost 2 bases and 0 bases, there was a span of 2 bases. The CDR3 runs to 13 residues. The germline V gene has CDR1 SGHTA and CDR2 FQGNSA. The CDR3 region has the DNA TGTGCCAGCAGCTTAATCTCCTACAATGAGCAGTTCTTC. Amino acid sequence: CASSLISYNEQFF.

The V gene is TRBV5-5, the J gene TRBJ1-6; D gene unclear. V gave up 1 base and J gave up 7 bases, with 12 bases separating them. This CDR3 is 15 amino acids long. The germline V gene encodes CDR1 SGHKS and CDR2 YYEKEE (reference sequence). CDR3 DNA sequence: TGTGCCAGCAGCTTGACCCAGAGTACAAATTCACCCCTCCACTTT. Translation: CASSLTQSTNSPLHF.

The V call is TRBV29-1, the J call TRBJ1-3; perhaps TRBD1 as D (6 bases). With 8 bases removed from V and 4 bases from J, the gap between germline ends came to 15 bases. Germline V lookup: CDR1 SQVTM, CDR2 ANQGSEA. This CDR3 is 13 amino acids long. CDR3 DNA sequence: TGCAGCCACTCACAGGGTACGGGAAACACCATATATTTT. It encodes CSHSQGTGNTIYF.

The V gene is TRBV9, the J gene TRBJ1-3; perhaps TRBD1 as D (5 bases). From germline, CDR1 is SGDLS and CDR2 YYNGEE. Trimming took off 4 bases at V and 0 bases at J, with 8 bases between the two ends. CDR3 length: 14 residues. As DNA, the CDR3 is TGTGCCAGCAGCCTCGGGGGCTCTGGAAACACCATATATTTT. Translated, it gives CASSLGGSGNTIYF. Together with reference TRBV9 and TRBJ1-3, the CDR3 gives the full variable domain: DSGVTQTPKHLITATGQRVTLRCSPRSGDLSVYWYQQSLDQGLQFLIQYYNGEERAKGNILERFSAQQFPDLHSELNLSSLELGDSALYFCASSLGGSGNTIYFGEGSWLTVV.

V usage is TRBV28 and J usage is TRBJ2-1; D is unresolved. The CDR3 loop spans 15 amino acids. The germline V gene encodes CDR1 MDHEN and CDR2 SYDVKM. V lost 4 bases to trimming and J lost 10 bases, with 20 bases between them. The CDR3 region has the DNA TGTGCCAGCAGTTCAACCGCCGCAAGGCTGCGGGAGCAGTTCTTC. This translates into CASSSTAARLREQFF.

J is TRBJ1-2 and V is TRBV5-1, with a weak D call TRBD1 (5 bases). V was pared by 6 bases and J by 3 bases, with 18 bases between. The CDR3 length is 15 residues. Germline CDR1 and CDR2: SGHRS and YFSETQ. CDR3 sequence: CASTLTGLGHYGYTF. In DNA, the CDR3 is TGCGCCAGCACCCTGACGGGCCTGGGGCACTATGGCTACACCTTC.

The J gene is TRBJ2-5, the V gene TRBV7-9; D possibly corresponds to TRBD2 (5 bases). The end of the DNA fits TRBJ2-7 better, so the J call may be wrong. The germline gives CDR1 SEHNR, CDR2 FQNEAQ (reference sequence). The CDR3 has 11 residues. The CDR3 loop reads CASSLAGEQYF. The CDR3 coding sequence is TGTGCCAGCAGCTTGGCGGGCGAGCAGTACTTC.

The genes are TRBV19 and TRBJ1-5; 8 positions agree with TRBD1. Germline V CDR1 and CDR2: LNHDA, SQIVND (reference sequence). The J segment lost 2 bases and the V segment lost 5 bases, leaving 8 bases of the junction unmatched. The CDR3 contains 16 residues. The CDR3 DNA follows: TGTGCCAGTAGTCCTAGGACAGGGTCTGGCAATCAGCCCCAGCATTTT. It specifies CASSPRTGSGNQPQHF.

This clone was picked up a small number of times. This chain links TRBV2 with TRBJ2-1; no firm D call. V was pared by 10 bases and J by 7 bases, with 11 bases between. This CDR3 contains 11 residues. Germline V gives CDR1 SNHLY, CDR2 FYNNEI. CDR3: CANQKINEQFF. DNA for the CDR3: TGTGCCAACCAGAAGATAAATGAGCAGTTCTTC. The full variable domain, its missing parts supplied by reference TRBV2 and TRBJ2-1, is EPEVTQTPSHQVTQMGQEVILRCVPISNHLYFYWYRQILGQKVEFLVSFYNNEISEKSEIFDDQFSVERPDGSNFTLKIRSTKLEDSAMYFCANQKINEQFFGPGTRLTVL.

The CDR3 DNA reads TGTGCCAGCAGCTTAACGGGCGGGGGCAATGAGCAGTTCTTC. Its translation is CASSLTGGGNEQFF. V is TRBV7-3 and J is TRBJ2-1; 7 nucleotides align to TRBD2. CDR3 length: 14 residues. Germline loops: CDR1 SGHTA, CDR2 FQGTGA. V lost 0 bases and J lost 6; bases outside the gene matches: 2.